Listed below are T cell receptor beta chains from one sample, sequenced in a study of cytomegalovirus exposure and HLA in healthy donors. Measured with immunoSEQ multiplex PCR; TCRdb has only the in-frame clones, and not every one. The data show 85,000 to 95,000 clones, with less than 65% seen just once and roughly 6% held by the top ten. The sample comprised PBMCs. These TCRs come from a woman aged 25 to 45 in good health and CMV-seronegative. The CDR3 runs from the conserved cysteine through the conserved F or W. A D gene is named only where the DNA matches it firmly. Size is stated for part of the rows, as once, few or many counts, or as a class when the clone is expanded.

TRBV7-3	14	NA	TRBD2	TRBJ2-5	CASSQNAGVGTQYF	TGTGCCAGCAGCCAGAACGCGGGAGTCGGGACCCAGTACTTC
TRBV7-7	13	NA	TRBD1	TRBJ1-1	CASSRDRATEAFF	TGTGCCAGCAGCCGTGACAGGGCCACTGAAGCTTTCTTT
TRBV19	12	NA	NA	TRBJ1-2	CASSIERGGYTF	TGTGCCAGTAGTATAGAACGGGGAGGCTACACCTTC
TRBV7-9	14	NA	NA	TRBJ1-2	CASSLGGGRDGYTF	TGTGCCAGCAGCTTAGGCGGGGGCAGAGATGGCTACACCTTC
TRBV6-4	15	NA	TRBD1	TRBJ1-4	CASSQDRERWEKLFF	TGTGCCAGCAGTCAGGACAGGGAGCGTTGGGAAAAACTGTTTTTT
TRBV5-5	14	NA	TRBD1	TRBJ1-1	CASSLGTVNTEAFF	TGTGCCAGCAGTTTAGGGACAGTGAACACTGAAGCTTTCTTT
TRBV7-8	13	NA	NA	TRBJ1-4	CASSLGGNEKLFF	TGTGCCAGCAGCTTGGGAGGAAATGAAAAACTGTTTTTT
TRBV5-4	16	few	TRBD1	TRBJ1-2	CASSFARGQGNYGYTF	TGTGCCAGCAGCTTTGCGCGGGGACAGGGGAACTATGGCTACACCTTC
TRBV30	11	NA	NA	TRBJ2-7	CAWSLSYEQYF	TGTGCCTGGAGCCTGTCCTACGAGCAGTACTTC
TRBV15	15	NA	TRBD1	TRBJ1-1	CATSRRQGLNTEAFF	TGTGCCACCAGCAGGAGACAGGGGCTGAACACTGAAGCTTTCTTT
TRBV15	16	NA	TRBD2	TRBJ2-1	CATSRASGSSYNEQFF	TGTGCCACCAGCAGAGCTAGCGGTAGCTCCTACAATGAGCAGTTCTTC
TRBV5-4	14	NA	TRBD1	TRBJ2-2	CASQGAEFAGELFF	TGTGCCTCCCAGGGGGCCGAGTTTGCCGGGGAGCTGTTTTTT
TRBV10-3	13	NA	NA	TRBJ2-5	CAINAGPRETQYF	TGTGCCATCAATGCGGGGCCGAGGGAGACCCAGTACTTC
TRBV5-1	18	few	TRBD1	TRBJ2-7	CASSRTGNRDQFSYEQYF	TGCGCCAGCAGCAGGACAGGGAACCGGGACCAGTTCTCCTACGAGCAGTACTTC
TRBV30	14	once	NA	TRBJ1-1	CAWRGGQLNTEAFF	TGTGCCTGGAGGGGCGGACAGTTGAACACTGAAGCTTTCTTT
TRBV4-1	20	NA	NA	TRBJ2-6	CASSQDGLGQSLAGANVLTF	TGCGCCAGCAGCCAAGATGGTTTAGGACAGTCACTAGCTGGGGCCAACGTCCTGACTTTC
TRBV5-8	18	NA	TRBD1	TRBJ2-3	CASSHTGTGDASTDTQYF	TGTGCCAGCAGCCACACCGGGACAGGGGATGCTAGCACAGATACGCAGTATTTT
TRBV20-1	11	NA	NA	TRBJ2-3	CSATRGDTQYF	TGCAGTGCTACTAGGGGCGATACGCAGTATTTT
TRBV9	17	NA	TRBD1	TRBJ1-5	CARLDREEGRSNQPQHF	TGTGCCAGATTGGACAGGGAGGAAGGGCGCAGCAATCAGCCCCAGCATTTT
TRBV5-1	15	NA	NA	TRBJ1-1	CASSLEWALNTEAFF	TGCGCCAGCAGCTTGGAGTGGGCGTTGAACACTGAAGCTTTCTTT
TRBV28	16	NA	NA	TRBJ1-3	CASSVQLVSSGNTIYF	TGTGCCAGCAGTGTACAATTGGTTTCCTCTGGAAACACCATATATTTT
TRBV28	14	NA	NA	TRBJ1-1	CASSPTTENTEAFF	TGTGCCAGCAGTCCAACTACCGAAAACACTGAAGCTTTCTTT
TRBV2	14	NA	TRBD1	TRBJ1-2	CASSERTGRSGYTF	TGTGCCAGCAGTGAAAGGACAGGAAGATCTGGCTACACCTTC
TRBV4-3	13	few	NA	TRBJ1-5	CASSQEFYQPQHF	TGCGCCAGCAGCCAAGAATTCTATCAGCCCCAGCATTTT
TRBV15	15	NA	NA	TRBJ2-2	CATSRAGSSAGELFF	TGTGCCACCAGCAGAGCAGGGTCGTCGGCCGGGGAGCTGTTTTTT
TRBV28	14	NA	TRBD1	TRBJ1-3	CASTIRDRRNTIYF	TGTGCCAGCACCATAAGGGACAGAAGAAACACCATATATTTT
TRBV6-5	13	NA	TRBD1	TRBJ1-1	CASTSTGLSVAFF	TGTGCCAGCACCTCGACAGGGCTTAGCGTAGCTTTCTTT
TRBV29-1	12	once	NA	TRBJ2-7	CSARGYSYEQYF	TGCAGCGCCAGGGGATACTCCTACGAGCAGTACTTC
TRBV5-6	14	NA	NA	TRBJ2-7	CASSLGPTNYEQYF	TGTGCCAGCAGCTTGGGTCCGACAAACTACGAGCAGTACTTC
TRBV7-9	17	NA	TRBD1	TRBJ1-2	CASSLEGGTGLVYGYTF	TGTGCCAGCAGCTTAGAGGGCGGGACAGGCCTTGTCTATGGCTACACCTTC
TRBV25-1	13	few	TRBD1	TRBJ2-7	CASSMTGNYEQYF	TGTGCCAGCAGTATGACAGGGAACTACGAGCAGTACTTC
TRBV11-3	13	few	NA	TRBJ2-7	CASSLVTGGEQYF	TGTGCCAGCAGCTTAGTGACCGGGGGCGAGCAGTACTTC
TRBV6-1	14	NA	TRBD1	TRBJ2-5	CASSVGTDQETQYF	TGTGCCAGCAGTGTTGGGACAGACCAAGAGACCCAGTACTTC
TRBV6-5	11	few	NA	TRBJ2-7	CASSQGGRQYF	TGTGCCAGCAGTCAGGGAGGAAGGCAGTACTTC
TRBV5-1	15	NA	TRBD2	TRBJ2-2	CASSLLAGSTGELFF	TGCGCCAGCAGCTTGCTAGCGGGGAGCACCGGGGAGCTGTTTTTT
TRBV27	14	NA	NA	TRBJ1-1	CASRPAGENTEAFF	TGTGCCAGCAGGCCGGCGGGGGAGAACACTGAAGCTTTCTTT
TRBV7-2	12	NA	NA	TRBJ2-1	CASSGAGGEQFF	TGTGCCAGCAGCGGAGCGGGCGGAGAGCAGTTCTTC
TRBV28	14	NA	TRBD2	TRBJ2-7	CASSSPGTSFVQYF	TGTGCCAGCAGTTCCCCCGGGACTAGTTTCGTACAGTACTTC
TRBV2	15	NA	TRBD1	TRBJ1-4	CASTQEGTGNEKLFF	TGTGCCAGCACTCAGGAGGGGACAGGGAATGAAAAACTGTTTTTT
TRBV4-2	16	few	TRBD1	TRBJ2-5	CASSQDMGTGGREQYF	TGTGCCAGCAGCCAAGATATGGGGACAGGGGGGAGGGAGCAGTACTTC
TRBV11-3	18	NA	TRBD2	TRBJ2-1	CASSLDQGGSASYNEQFF	TGTGCCAGCAGCTTAGATCAGGGAGGGAGCGCATCCTACAATGAGCAGTTCTTC
TRBV5-1	13	NA	TRBD1	TRBJ2-1	CATPGQGADEQFF	TGCGCCACCCCGGGACAGGGAGCCGATGAGCAGTTCTTC
TRBV6-5	13	NA	NA	TRBJ1-1	CASTEGVYTEAFF	TGTGCCAGCACCGAGGGGGTATACACTGAAGCTTTCTTT
TRBV15	17	NA	NA	TRBJ1-1	CATSRGGGYMGGTEAFF	TGTGCCACCAGCAGGGGTGGGGGGTATATGGGGGGCACTGAAGCTTTCTTT
TRBV5-1	15	few	TRBD2	TRBJ2-7	CASSPLAAPSYEQYF	TGCGCCAGCAGTCCTCTAGCGGCCCCCTCCTACGAGCAGTACTTC
TRBV7-3	15	few	TRBD2	TRBJ2-1	CASSLGGGPLNEQFF	TGTGCCAGCAGCTTAGGGGGAGGGCCCTTGAATGAGCAGTTCTTC
TRBV9	14	NA	NA	TRBJ2-3	CASSVGGSTDTQYF	TGTGCCAGCAGCGTGGGAGGAAGCACAGATACGCAGTATTTT
TRBV7-9	11	once	NA	TRBJ1-1	CASSQNRAAFF	TGTGCCAGCAGCCAGAACAGGGCAGCTTTCTTT
TRBV19	14	NA	TRBD1	TRBJ1-5	CASNPGQGYQPQHF	TGTGCCAGCAACCCGGGACAGGGCTATCAGCCCCAGCATTTT
TRBV4-1	17	NA	TRBD1	TRBJ1-1	CASSQDPRTGSNTEAFF	TGCGCCAGCAGCCAAGATCCTAGGACAGGCTCGAACACTGAAGCTTTCTTT
TRBV6-5	14	NA	NA	TRBJ2-5	CASSYFTRQETQYF	TGTGCCAGCAGTTATTTTACTAGGCAAGAGACCCAGTACTTC
TRBV25-1	14	NA	TRBD1	TRBJ1-5	CASSARGSNQPQHF	TGTGCCAGCAGTGCCAGGGGGTCCAATCAGCCCCAGCATTTT
TRBV28	11	NA	NA	TRBJ1-4	CASSLREKLFF	TGTGCCAGCAGTCTTCGGGAGAAACTGTTTTTT